This T cell receptor beta chain was documented in a study of T cell repertoires in cytomegalovirus infection (dated by TCRdb to 2018 to 2020). Notes on the research overall: Donor HLA type was relevant to the analysis, as public TCR beta signatures indicated carriage of CMV infection together with the matching HLA type. What the authors observed across the whole study: The ex vivo response was dominated by HLA-C-restricted CMV-specific TCR beta clonotypes, which also provided the single most frequent clonotype in two of eight donors. In both this cohort and an independent cohort of some 380 donors, the cumulative frequency of public TCR beta family members distinguished carriers of CMV infection plus the relevant HLA type.

Sequenced using an Illumina HiSeq 1500. TCRdb ran its own pipeline on the public reads, namely fastp trimming at Q25 and MiXCR clone calling, and kept in-frame beta chains. For every CDR3 protein sequence, its rows merge into one entry that carries the most common genes and DNA. The sample contains hundreds of thousands of distinct CDR3 sequences, roughly 24% of them found a single time. Less than 10% of the sample is taken by the ten largest. The CDR3 starts with the cysteine, ends with the phenylalanine, and has 15 residues. Here the CDR3 DNA is all that survives: 45 bases in frame from base 1. V is clipped by 6 bases and J by 0 bases, and the sequence between their germline boundaries is 11 bases long. In the germline V gene, CDR1 corresponds to MNHEY and CDR2 to SVGEGT. Turning to this clonotype: The specificity of this receptor is unknown. There are no base qualities to consult, and no much larger clone falls within one base.

Sample: CD8+ T cells from PBMCs. The sequence joins TRBV6-2 or TRBV6-3 to TRBJ2-2; the D gene cannot be named for sure. This receptor was taken from a human donor in good health (CMV status not recorded). Some clones in this sample may be carry-over from other donors' samples. The nucleotide sequence is TGTGCCAGCAGCCCCGTGGAACCGAACACCGGGGAGCTGTTTTTT. The translation is CASSPVEPNTGELFF.